This paragraph covers one TCR beta chain sequence. This specimen belongs to a study of T cell clones after liver transplantation. J gave up 5 bases and V 0 bases, and 5 bases lay outside the gene matches. The CDR3 loop spans 15 amino acids. The germline V gene encodes CDR1 SGDLS and CDR2 YYNGEE. Assay used: immunoSEQ multiplex PCR; TCRdb lists only in-frame clones, some missing. The top ten hold approximately 0.81% of the sample, which has more than 65,000 clones, about 80% seen once. The receptor was derived from a human patient who received a liver transplant. The T cells may partly be graft donor cells. The material was CD4+ T cells from blood, obtained 12 months after liver transplant. The chain uses TRBV9 and TRBJ2-1, with 7 bases fitting TRBD2. DNA of the CDR3: TGTGCCAGCAGCGTAGCAGGGAGGGCGAACAATGAGCAGTTCTTC. Encoded protein: CASSVAGRANNEQFF.